These 20 T cell receptor beta chains share one sample of origin, sequenced in a study of CXCR3-negative and CXCR3-positive naive CD8 T cells. The study made its TRB cDNA libraries by 5' RACE, adding UMI labels. TCRdb re-called the 5' RACE reads and shows each CDR3 protein once, DNA omitted. The sample table sets out fewer than 10,000 distinct CDR3 sequences. The sample was naive CXCR3- CD8+ T cells from blood. Subset denoted: CD45RO-CCR7+CD27+CD95- naive CD8+ T cells lacking CXCR3 (TNR3-). These receptors originate from a human donor in good health. Some clones in this sample may be carry-over from other donors' samples.

This chain connects TRBV20-1 to TRBJ1-1. The CDR3 contains 13 residues. CDR1 and CDR2 from the germline V gene are DFQATT and SNEGSKA (reference sequence). The CDR3 loop reads CSARDLTNTEAFF.

The chain recombines TRBV4-2 with TRBJ2-7; TCRdb's D call of TRBD2 is untestable without DNA. Germline loops: CDR1 LGHNA, CDR2 YNFKEQ. This CDR3 comprises 16 residues. The CDR3 here is CASSQAPSGTSYEQYF.

This chain joins TRBV9 and TRBJ2-5. The germline CDR1 and CDR2 sequences are SGDLS and YYNGEE. The CDR3 is 11 residues long. The chain's CDR3 is CASWTGETQYF.

The chain has TRBV12-3 or TRBV12-4 and TRBJ2-1; TCRdb designates TRBD1, a call that cannot be tested without DNA. The CDR3 consists of 14 residues. The CDR3 sequence is CATVSLTGPNEQFF.

The CDR3 is CASSPLAGGPWETQYF. The chain recombines TRBV7-3 with TRBJ2-5; the D call from TCRdb, TRBD2, cannot be confirmed without DNA. The CDR3 is 16 residues long. CDR1 SGHTA and CDR2 FQGTGA come from the germline V gene.

The chain links TRBV24-1 to TRBJ2-1; the D call from TCRdb, TRBD2, cannot be confirmed without DNA. The CDR3 consists of 15 residues. CDR1 is KGHDR, CDR2 SFDVKD, per germline. The CDR3 protein is CATSGTRSSYNEQFF.

V gene TRBV29-1 combines with J gene TRBJ2-5; TCRdb designates TRBD1, a call that cannot be tested without DNA. The CDR3 sequence is 14 residues long. CDR1 and CDR2 from the germline V gene are SQVTM and ANQGSEA. The CDR3 sequence is CSVGGGQGPETQYF.

The chain recombines TRBV7-2 with TRBJ2-5; the D call from TCRdb, TRBD2, cannot be confirmed without DNA. Looked up from germline, CDR1 is SGHTA and CDR2 is FQGNSA. The length of the CDR3 is 16 residues. The CDR3 loop is CASTTVSGFEQETQYF.

This sequence joins TRBV29-1 and TRBJ2-1. Germline V gives CDR1 SQVTM, CDR2 ANQGSEA. This CDR3 contains 12 residues. CDR3 sequence reads: CSVRSWGNEQFF.

The gene calls are TRBV4-1 and TRBJ2-5; TCRdb's D gene call, TRBD1, goes unchecked for lack of DNA. Germline CDR1 reads MGHRA; CDR2 reads YSYEKL. CDR3 length equals 15 residues. This CDR3 reads CASSAEQGHTKTQYF.

V usage is TRBV14 and J usage is TRBJ1-1. The CDR3 length is 12 residues. Germline lookup yields CDR1 SGHDN and CDR2 FVKESK. CDR3 in amino acids: CASSQGTLEAFF.

This clonotype shows up as medium-sized by frequency. The chain recombines TRBV7-9 with TRBJ2-2; TCRdb calls TRBD1, which cannot be checked without DNA. This CDR3 region has 17 residues. Germline V gives CDR1 SEHNR, CDR2 FQNEAQ (reference sequence). This chain's CDR3 is CASSPPRAGVDTGELFF.

This clonotype shows up as medium-sized by frequency. This sequence joins TRBV2 and TRBJ1-1. CDR1 is SNHLY, CDR2 FYNNEI, per germline. This CDR3 has 13 residues. CDR3 region: CANLQSLNTEAFF.

This clonotype is identified as medium-sized from frequency. The V call is TRBV16, the J call TRBJ1-1. CDR1 is KGHSY and CDR2 is FQNENV in the germline V gene. CDR3 length: 14 residues. The CDR3 spells CASSQSGMNTEAFF.

This clonotype ranks as medium-sized (0.01 to 0.1%) in terms of frequency. J is TRBJ2-5 and V is TRBV6-5. Germline loops: CDR1 MNHEY, CDR2 SVGAGI. The CDR3 has 13 residues. CDR3: CASSYSIVETQYF.

According to its frequency, this clonotype is medium-sized (0.01 to 0.1%). V is TRBV6-6 and J is TRBJ1-2. The germline gives CDR1 MNHNY, CDR2 SVGAGI (reference sequence). This CDR3 region has 13 residues. This CDR3 reads CASSYETTYGYTF.

Judged by frequency, this clonotype is medium-sized (0.01 to 0.1%). This chain connects TRBV20-1 to TRBJ2-1; TCRdb's D gene call, TRBD2, goes unchecked for lack of DNA. This CDR3 has 15 amino acids. Per the germline V gene, CDR1 is DFQATT and CDR2 is SNEGSKA (reference sequence). The CDR3 reads CSARIEGASHNEQFF.

This clonotype is called medium-sized based on its frequency. The chain combines TRBV7-9 with TRBJ2-3; there is no DNA to check the TCRdb D call of TRBD2. This CDR3 has 16 residues. Germline V gives CDR1 SEHNR, CDR2 FQNEAQ (reference sequence). This CDR3 reads CASRPRTSGRADTQYF.

This rearrangement joins TRBV5-1 to TRBJ2-7; the TRBD2 assignment by TCRdb is unverifiable without DNA. The CDR3 has 14 amino acids. Germline V gives CDR1 SGHRS, CDR2 YFSETQ. The CDR3 protein is CASSLQRESYEQYF.

The chain links TRBV28 to TRBJ2-3; there is no DNA to check the TCRdb D call of TRBD2. CDR3 length: 16 residues. Germline-derived CDR1 and CDR2 are MDHEN and SYDVKM. Here the CDR3 reads CASSLIGGSRTDTQYF.